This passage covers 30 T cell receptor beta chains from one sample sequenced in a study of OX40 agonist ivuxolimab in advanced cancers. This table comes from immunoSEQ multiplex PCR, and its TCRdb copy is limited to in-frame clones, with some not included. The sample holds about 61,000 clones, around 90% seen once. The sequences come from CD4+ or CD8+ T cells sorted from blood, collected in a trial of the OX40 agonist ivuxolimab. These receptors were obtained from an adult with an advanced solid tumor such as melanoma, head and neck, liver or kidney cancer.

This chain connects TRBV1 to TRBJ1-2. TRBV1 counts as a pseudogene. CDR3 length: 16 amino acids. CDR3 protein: CTSSRRHFKPGGGPLF. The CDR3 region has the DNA TGCACCAGCAGTCGCCGCCACTTTAAACCCGGGGGGGGGCCACTCTTC.

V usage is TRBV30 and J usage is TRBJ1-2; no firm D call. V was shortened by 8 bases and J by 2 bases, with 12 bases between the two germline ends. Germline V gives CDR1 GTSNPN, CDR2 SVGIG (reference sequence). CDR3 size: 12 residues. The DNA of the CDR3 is TGTGCCATCCTGGGTGGAAACTATGGCTACACCTTC. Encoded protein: CAILGGNYGYTF.

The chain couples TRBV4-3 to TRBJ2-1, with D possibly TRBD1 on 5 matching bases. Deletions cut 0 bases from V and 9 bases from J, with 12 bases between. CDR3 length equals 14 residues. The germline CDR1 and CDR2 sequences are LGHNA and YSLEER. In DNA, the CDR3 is TGCGCCAGCAGCCAAGATGAGTATAGGGGTGAGCAGTTCTTC. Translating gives CASSQDEYRGEQFF.

The CDR3, as DNA: TGTGCCTGGAGTGTAATTGGGGCCTGGGGAGAGCAGTACTTC. It encodes CAWSVIGAWGEQYF. This chain uses TRBV30 with TRBJ2-7; D is perhaps TRBD1 (5 bases). V lost 0 bases, J lost 7 bases, and 16 bases lay in between. This CDR3 is built from 14 residues. The germline V gene has CDR1 GTSNPN and CDR2 SVGIG (reference sequence).

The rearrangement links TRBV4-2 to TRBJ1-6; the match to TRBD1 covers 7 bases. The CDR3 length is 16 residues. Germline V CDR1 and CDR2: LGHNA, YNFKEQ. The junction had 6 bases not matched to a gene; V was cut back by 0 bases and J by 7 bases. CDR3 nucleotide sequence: TGTGCCAGCAGCCAAGAAGGGACAGCCAACAATTCACCCCTCCACTTT. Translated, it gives CASSQEGTANNSPLHF.

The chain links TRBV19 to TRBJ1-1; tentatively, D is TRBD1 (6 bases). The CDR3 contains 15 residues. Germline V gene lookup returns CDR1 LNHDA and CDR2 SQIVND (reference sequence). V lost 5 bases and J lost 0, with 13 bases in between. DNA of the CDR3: TGTGCCAGTAGTGAGGGGGGTGGTATGAACACTGAAGCTTTCTTT. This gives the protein CASSEGGGMNTEAFF.

The CDR3 bases are TGTGCCAGCAGTGTACTAGTCCTAGCCAAAAACATTCAGTACTTC. It translates to CASSVLVLAKNIQYF. V gene TRBV6-1 combines with J gene TRBJ2-4; tentatively, D is TRBD2 (5 bases). From germline, CDR1 is MNHNS and CDR2 SASEGT. The CDR3 is made up of 15 amino acids. V lost 4 bases and J lost 0, with 10 bases in between.

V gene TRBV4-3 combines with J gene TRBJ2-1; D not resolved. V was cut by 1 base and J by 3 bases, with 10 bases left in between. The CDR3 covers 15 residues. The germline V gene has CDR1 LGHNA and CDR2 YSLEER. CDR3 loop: CASSQGGAFYNEQFF. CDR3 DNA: TGCGCCAGCAGCCAAGGGGGTGCCTTCTACAATGAGCAGTTCTTC.

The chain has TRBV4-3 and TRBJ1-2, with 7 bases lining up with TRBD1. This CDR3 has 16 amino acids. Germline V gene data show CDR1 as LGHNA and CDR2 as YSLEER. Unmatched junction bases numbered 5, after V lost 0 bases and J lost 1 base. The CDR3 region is CASSQEYRGHNYGYTF. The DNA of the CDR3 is TGCGCCAGCAGCCAAGAGTACAGGGGACATAACTATGGCTACACCTTC.

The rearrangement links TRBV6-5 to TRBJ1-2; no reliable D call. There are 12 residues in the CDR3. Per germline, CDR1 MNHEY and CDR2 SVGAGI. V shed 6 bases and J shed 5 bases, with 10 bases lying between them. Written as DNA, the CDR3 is TGTGCCAGCAGAGTCAACGGGTATGGCTACACCTTC. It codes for CASRVNGYGYTF.

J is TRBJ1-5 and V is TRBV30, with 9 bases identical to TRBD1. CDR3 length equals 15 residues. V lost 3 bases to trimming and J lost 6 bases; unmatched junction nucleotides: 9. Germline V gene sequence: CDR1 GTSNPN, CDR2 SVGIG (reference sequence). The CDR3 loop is CAWSRGQGESQPQHF. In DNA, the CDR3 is TGTGCCTGGAGCCGGGGACAGGGTGAAAGTCAGCCCCAGCATTTT.

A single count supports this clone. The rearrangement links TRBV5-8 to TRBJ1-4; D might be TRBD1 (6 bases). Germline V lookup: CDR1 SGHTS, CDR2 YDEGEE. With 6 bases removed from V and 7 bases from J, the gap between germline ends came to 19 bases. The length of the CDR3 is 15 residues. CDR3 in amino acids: CASIPRGRAVEKLFF. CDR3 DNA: TGTGCCAGCATCCCCAGGGGCAGGGCGGTTGAAAAACTGTTTTTT. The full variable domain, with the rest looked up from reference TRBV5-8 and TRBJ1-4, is EAGVTQSPTHLIKTRGQQATLRCSPISGHTSVYWYQQALGLGLQFLLWYDEGEERNRGNFPPRFSGRQFPNYSSELNVNALELEDSALYLCASIPRGRAVEKLFFGSGTQLSVL.

The DNA of the CDR3 is TGTGCCAGCAGCTACACCGGGACAGGCTACGAGCAGTACTTC. It translates to CASSYTGTGYEQYF. The chain uses TRBV7-2 and TRBJ2-7; 8 bases line up with TRBD1. The V and J ends lost 4 bases and 3 bases, in that order; junction bases with no gene match: 5. This CDR3 spans 14 amino acids. Germline values: CDR1 SGHTA, CDR2 FQGNSA. Full variable domain (outside the CDR3, taken from reference TRBV7-2 and TRBJ2-7): GAGVSQSPSNKVTEKGKDVELRCDPISGHTALYWYRQSLGQGLEFLIYFQGNSAPDKSGLPSDRFSAERTGGSVSTLTIQRTQQEDSAVYLCASSYTGTGYEQYFGPGTRLTVT.

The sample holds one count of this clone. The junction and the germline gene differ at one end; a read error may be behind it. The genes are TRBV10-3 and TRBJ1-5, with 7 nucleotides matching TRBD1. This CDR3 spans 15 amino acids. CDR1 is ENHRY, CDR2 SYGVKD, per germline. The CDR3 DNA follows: TGTGCCACCAGTGGGGGAGACAGGGCCAATCAGCCCCAGCATTTT. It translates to CATSGGDRANQPQHF.

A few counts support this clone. The DNA of the CDR3 is TGTGCCTGGACATTGATTGGACAGGGGGCAACTGAAGCTTTCTTT. Translated, it gives CAWTLIGQGATEAFF. The chain carries TRBV30 and TRBJ1-1, with 11 bases identical to TRBD1. Germline V gene lookup returns CDR1 GTSNPN and CDR2 SVGIG (reference sequence). The CDR3 has 15 amino acids. J lost 5 bases, V lost 4 bases, and 9 bases had no gene match. The entire variable domain, with the rest obtained from reference TRBV30 and TRBJ1-1, is as follows: SQTIHQWPATLVQPVGSPLSLECTVEGTSNPNLYWYRQAAGRGLQLLFYSVGIGQISSEVPQNLSASRPQDRQFILSSKKLLLSDSGFYLCAWTLIGQGATEAFFGQGTRLTVV.

CDR3 in amino acids: CASSNTGANSYEQYF. CDR3 nucleotides: TGCGCCAGCAGCAATACAGGAGCCAATTCCTACGAGCAGTACTTC. The genes are TRBV5-1 and TRBJ2-7; weak D call: TRBD1 (5 bases). This CDR3 contains 15 residues. V lost 4 bases to trimming and J lost 1 base, with 15 bases between them. Germline CDR1 reads SGHRS; CDR2 reads YFSETQ.

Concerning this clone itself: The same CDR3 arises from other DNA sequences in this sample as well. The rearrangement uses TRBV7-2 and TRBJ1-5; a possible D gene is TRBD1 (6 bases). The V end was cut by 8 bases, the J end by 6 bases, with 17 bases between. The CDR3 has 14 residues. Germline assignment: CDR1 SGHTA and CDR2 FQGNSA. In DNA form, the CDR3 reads TGTGCCAGCGCCGAAGGGGGGTTAAGTCAGCCCCAGCATTTT. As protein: CASAEGGLSQPQHF. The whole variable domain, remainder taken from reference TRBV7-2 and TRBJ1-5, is GAGVSQSPSNKVTEKGKDVELRCDPISGHTALYWYRQSLGQGLEFLIYFQGNSAPDKSGLPSDRFSAERTGGSVSTLTIQRTQQEDSAVYLCASAEGGLSQPQHFGDGTRLSIL.

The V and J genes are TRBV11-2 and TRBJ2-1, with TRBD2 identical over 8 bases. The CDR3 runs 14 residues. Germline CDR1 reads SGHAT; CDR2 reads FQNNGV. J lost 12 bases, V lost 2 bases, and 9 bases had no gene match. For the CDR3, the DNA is TGTGCCAGCAGCTTAATCGACAGAGCGGGGGTGCAGTTCTTC. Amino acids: CASSLIDRAGVQFF.

CDR3 in DNA: TGTGCCAGCAGTTTAGCTTCCGGGACAGTCCCTTACGAGCAGTACTTC. It encodes CASSLASGTVPYEQYF. The chain recombines TRBV27 with TRBJ2-7; 7 bases fit TRBD1. Per germline, CDR1 MNHEY and CDR2 SMNVEV (reference sequence). The ends lost 2 bases at V and 4 bases at J; junction bases unmatched: 11. The CDR3 consists of 16 residues.

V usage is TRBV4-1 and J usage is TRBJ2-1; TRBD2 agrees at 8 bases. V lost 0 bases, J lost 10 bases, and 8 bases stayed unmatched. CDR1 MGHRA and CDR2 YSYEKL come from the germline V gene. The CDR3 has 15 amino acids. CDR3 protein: CASSQEGTTGGEQFF. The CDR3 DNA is TGCGCCAGCAGCCAAGAAGGGACCACGGGGGGGGAGCAGTTCTTC.

Here the CDR3 reads CASSLSGEGTQYF. For the CDR3, the DNA is TGTGCCAGCAGTTTATCGGGGGAGGGGACCCAGTACTTC. The chain couples TRBV27 to TRBJ2-5; 7 bases fit TRBD2. The CDR3 is 13 amino acids. The germline V gene encodes CDR1 MNHEY and CDR2 SMNVEV (reference sequence). V lost 0 bases and J lost 7; bases outside the gene matches: 2.

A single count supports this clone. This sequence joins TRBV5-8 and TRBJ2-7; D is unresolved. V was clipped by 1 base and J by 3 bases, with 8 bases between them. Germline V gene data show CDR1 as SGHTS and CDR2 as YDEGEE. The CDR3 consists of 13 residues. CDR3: CASSLRPLYEQYF. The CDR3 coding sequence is TGTGCCAGCAGCTTGCGCCCCCTCTACGAGCAGTACTTC.

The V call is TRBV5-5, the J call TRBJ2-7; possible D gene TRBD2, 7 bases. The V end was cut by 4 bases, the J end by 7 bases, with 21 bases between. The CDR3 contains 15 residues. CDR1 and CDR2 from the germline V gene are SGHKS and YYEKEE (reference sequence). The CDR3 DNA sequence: TGTGCCAGCAGCCCTGGGTTGGGAGGGGGATGGGAGCAGTACTTC. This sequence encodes CASSPGLGGGWEQYF.

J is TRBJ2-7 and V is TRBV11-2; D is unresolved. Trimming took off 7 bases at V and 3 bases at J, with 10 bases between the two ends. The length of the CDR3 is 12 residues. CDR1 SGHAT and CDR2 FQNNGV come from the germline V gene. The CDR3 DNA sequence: TGTGCCAGCAAGGGCAGGAGCTACGAGCAGTACTTC. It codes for CASKGRSYEQYF.

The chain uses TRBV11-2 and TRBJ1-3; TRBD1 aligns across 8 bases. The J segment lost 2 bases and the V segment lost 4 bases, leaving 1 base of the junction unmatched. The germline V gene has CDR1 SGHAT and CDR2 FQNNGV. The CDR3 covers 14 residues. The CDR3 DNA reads TGTGCCAGCAGCTCCAGGGGGCCTGGAAACACCATATATTTT. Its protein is CASSSRGPGNTIYF.

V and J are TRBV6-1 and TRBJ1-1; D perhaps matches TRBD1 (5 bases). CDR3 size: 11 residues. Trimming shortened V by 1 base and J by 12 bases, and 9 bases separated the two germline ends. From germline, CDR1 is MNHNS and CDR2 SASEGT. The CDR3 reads CASSEGRVPFF. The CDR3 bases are TGTGCCAGCAGTGAAGGCAGGGTGCCTTTCTTT.

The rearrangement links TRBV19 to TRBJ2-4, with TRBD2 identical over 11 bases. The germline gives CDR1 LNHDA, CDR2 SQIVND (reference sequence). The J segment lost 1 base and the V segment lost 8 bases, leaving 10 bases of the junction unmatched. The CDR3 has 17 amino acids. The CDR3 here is CASRSLLAGAAKNIQYF. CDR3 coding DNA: TGTGCCAGTCGGAGCCTACTAGCGGGGGCGGCCAAAAACATTCAGTACTTC.

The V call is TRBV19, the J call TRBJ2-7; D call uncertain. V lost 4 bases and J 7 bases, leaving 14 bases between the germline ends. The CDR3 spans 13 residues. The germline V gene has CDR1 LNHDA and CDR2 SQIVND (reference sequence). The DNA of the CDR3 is TGTGCCAGTAGTACTGGACGGCGTGAGGAGCAGTACTTC. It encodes CASSTGRREEQYF.

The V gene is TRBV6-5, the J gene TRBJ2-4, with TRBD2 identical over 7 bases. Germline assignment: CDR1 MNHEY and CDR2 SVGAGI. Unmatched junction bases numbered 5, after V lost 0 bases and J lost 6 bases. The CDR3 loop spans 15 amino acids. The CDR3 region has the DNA TGTGCCAGCAGTTACTCTCCCAGCGGGGTAAACATTCAGTACTTC. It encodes CASSYSPSGVNIQYF.

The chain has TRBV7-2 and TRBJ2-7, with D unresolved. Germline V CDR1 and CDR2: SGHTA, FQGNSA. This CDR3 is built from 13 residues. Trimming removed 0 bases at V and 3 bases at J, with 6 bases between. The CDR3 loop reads CASSLAVSYEQYF. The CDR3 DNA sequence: TGTGCCAGCAGCTTAGCGGTAAGCTACGAGCAGTACTTC.